These 6 T cell receptor beta chains originate from one sample sequenced in a study of CD8+CD57+ T cells in acquired aplastic anemia. Researchers used genomic DNA as the template to profile TCR beta VDJ and CDR3. Each CDR3 protein gets one entry after TCRdb re-called the reads with MiXCR. The sample lists 250,000 to 350,000 distinct CDR3 sequences, 45% to 65% occurring once. The sample taken for sequencing was sorted CD4+, CD8+, or CD8+CD57+ T cells (not recorded which) from PBMCs. These receptors came from a human donor with severe aplastic anemia or a healthy control (not recorded which).

This clonotype was detected ten times or more. This chain connects TRBV15 to TRBJ1-5; D might be TRBD1 (5 bases). This CDR3 has 15 amino acids. V lost 2 bases to trimming and J lost 2 bases, with 10 bases between them. Germline V gene lookup returns CDR1 LNHNV and CDR2 YYDKDF (reference sequence). CDR3 DNA sequence: TGTGCCACCAGCAGATTCAGGGAGGGCAATCAGCCCCAGCATTTT. Translation: CATSRFREGNQPQHF.

The J gene is TRBJ2-1, the V gene TRBV7-3; maybe TRBD2 (6 bases). Germline-derived CDR1 and CDR2 are SGHTA and FQGTGA. This CDR3 is built from 15 residues. With 0 bases removed from V and 4 bases from J, the gap between germline ends came to 10 bases. CDR3 loop: CASSLTGGKYNEQFF. CDR3 bases: TGTGCCAGCAGCTTAACTGGGGGGAAATACAATGAGCAGTTCTTC.

This sequence joins TRBV10-3 and TRBJ2-1, with a weak D call TRBD2 (5 bases). This CDR3 spans 13 amino acids. V lost 8 bases and J lost 6, with 14 bases in between. The germline gives CDR1 ENHRY, CDR2 SYGVKD. DNA for the CDR3: TGTGCCATCGAACCCGGGAATAGCAATGAGCAGTTCTTC. Its translation is CAIEPGNSNEQFF.

This chain links TRBV11-3 with TRBJ2-5, with 8 bases identical to TRBD1. Per germline, CDR1 SGHNT and CDR2 YENEEA. This CDR3 has 16 residues. The V gene end was trimmed by 2 bases and the J gene end by 2 bases; junction bases not matched to a gene: 7. The CDR3 spells CASSLSSTGGQETQYF. The CDR3 region has the DNA TGTGCCAGCAGCTTATCTTCAACAGGGGGACAAGAGACCCAGTACTTC.

The chain links TRBV20-1 to TRBJ1-5; 8 bases line up with TRBD1. V trimming: 6 bases; J trimming: 1 base; junction bases outside the gene matches: 5. This CDR3 spans 14 amino acids. Germline V gives CDR1 DFQATT, CDR2 SNEGSKA (reference sequence). The CDR3 region is CSASQGASNQPQHF. The CDR3 DNA sequence: TGCAGTGCAAGCCAGGGGGCAAGCAATCAGCCCCAGCATTTT.

The table lists this clonotype with many counts. V and J are TRBV7-3 and TRBJ2-3; a weak D match, TRBD2 (5 bases). V was clipped by 6 bases and J by 4 bases, with 14 bases between them. CDR3 length equals 14 residues. CDR1 is SGHTA and CDR2 is FQGTGA in the germline V gene. The CDR3 sequence: CASRAGLSADTQYF. The CDR3, as DNA: TGTGCCAGCAGGGCGGGTCTGTCGGCAGATACGCAGTATTTT.